One and the same sample provided the 23 T cell receptor beta chains below, sequenced in a study of cytomegalovirus exposure and HLA in healthy donors listed by TCRdb under 2017. The library was produced with the immunoSEQ multiplex PCR assay. For the multiplex PCR, a mixture combining 60 forward primers for TCR Vbeta segments and 13 reverse primers for TCR Jbeta segments was used. TCRdb took over this immuneACCESS table, retaining in-frame rearrangements with V and J assigned. Such tables are incomplete; in checked studies, under half of the missing clones stem from an unresolved V gene, and the remainder is unexplained. This sample lists about 200,000 clones; around 77% were detected once. The ten most abundant clones make up under 3% of the sample. Sequenced material: PBMCs. These receptors came from a woman in her twenties or thirties in good health and CMV-seronegative.

The chain combines TRBV27 with TRBJ1-2, with D unclear. The CDR3 sequence is 17 residues long. Trimming took 0 bases from V and 3 from J, leaving 17 bases between them. Germline CDR1 is MNHEY and CDR2 is SMNVEV (reference sequence). CDR3 DNA: TGTGCCAGCAGTTTATCCTCCCGTGCGGGCGCCTACTATGGCTACACCTTC. This sequence encodes CASSLSSRAGAYYGYTF.

V usage is TRBV6-5 and J usage is TRBJ1-4; 9 bases are shared with TRBD1. CDR1 is MNHEY and CDR2 is SVGAGI in the germline V gene. The CDR3 extends over 14 amino acids. After removal of 8 bases from V and 5 bases from J, the junction contained 6 bases not matched to a gene. The DNA of the CDR3 is TGTGCCAGCGGGGACAGGGAGGGGAATGAAAAACTGTTTTTT. It yields the protein CASGDREGNEKLFF.

The gene calls are TRBV5-1 and TRBJ2-5; D remains ambiguous. The germline CDR1 and CDR2 sequences are SGHRS and YFSETQ. Trimming left V 9 bases short and J 7 bases short, with 25 bases between. The CDR3 sequence is 15 residues long. CDR3 sequence (DNA): TGCGCCACGCCGGGTCTTAACTGCCGGAGAGGGACCCAGTACTTC. This gives the protein CATPGLNCRRGTQYF.

V and J are TRBV10-3 and TRBJ2-1; tentatively, D is TRBD2 (6 bases). The CDR3 totals 16 residues. Germline V gives CDR1 ENHRY, CDR2 SYGVKD. The V and J ends lost 0 bases and 2 bases respectively, with 11 bases between them. As DNA, the CDR3 is TGTGCCATCAGTGAGTCTTGGCGGGGCGCCTACAATGAGCAGTTCTTC. Its translation is CAISESWRGAYNEQFF.

The V gene is TRBV19, the J gene TRBJ2-3; 8 nucleotides line up with TRBD2. The CDR3 length is 17 residues. Germline assignment: CDR1 LNHDA and CDR2 SQIVND (reference sequence). The ends lost 3 bases at V and 1 base at J; junction bases unmatched: 9. CDR3 region: CASSIREGGGRTDTQYF. The DNA for the CDR3 is TGTGCCAGTAGTATCAGAGAAGGCGGGGGGCGCACAGATACGCAGTATTTT. The complete variable domain, with remaining parts taken from reference TRBV19 and TRBJ2-3, reads DGGITQSPKYLFRKEGQNVTLSCEQNLNHDAMYWYRQDPGQGLRLIYYSQIVNDFQKGDIAEGYSVSREKKESFPLTVTSAQKNPTAFYLCASSIREGGGRTDTQYFGPGTRLTVL.

This clone was seen a handful of times. The rearrangement uses TRBV15 and TRBJ2-1; 7 bases are a match to TRBD2. The germline gives CDR1 LNHNV, CDR2 YYDKDF (reference sequence). Trimming removed 1 base from V and 5 bases from J; junction bases left unmatched: 2. This CDR3 is built from 14 residues. The CDR3 loop is CATSRGGGDNEQFF. The CDR3 region has the DNA TGTGCCACCAGCAGAGGGGGAGGGGACAATGAGCAGTTCTTC.

J is TRBJ1-2 and V is TRBV30, with D tentatively TRBD1 (5 bases). Per the germline V gene, CDR1 is GTSNPN and CDR2 is SVGIG (reference sequence). The ends were cut back, 1 base at V and 7 bases at J, with 16 bases in the middle. The CDR3 covers 14 residues. The CDR3 sequence is CAWSALRGVCGYTF. The CDR3 bases are TGTGCCTGGAGTGCCCTCCGGGGGGTTTGTGGCTACACCTTC. Using reference TRBV30 and TRBJ1-2 for the parts outside the CDR3, the full variable domain is SQTIHQWPATLVQPVGSPLSLECTVEGTSNPNLYWYRQAAGRGLQLLFYSVGIGQISSEVPQNLSASRPQDRQFILSSKKLLLSDSGFYLCAWSALRGVCGYTFGSGTRLTVV.

The rearrangement joins TRBV5-6 to TRBJ2-5, with D hard to call. The germline CDR1 and CDR2 sequences are SGHDT and YYEEEE. Trimming left V 2 bases short and J 2 bases short, with 7 bases between. This CDR3 has 13 residues. The DNA of the CDR3 is TGTGCCAGCAGCTTCGCGTCTCAAGAGACCCAGTACTTC. As protein: CASSFASQETQYF.

The gene calls are TRBV19 and TRBJ1-1, with TRBD1 identical over 9 bases. Trimming cost V 7 bases and J 5 bases; bases outside gene matches: 5. The CDR3 length is 13 residues. Germline V gene sequence: CDR1 LNHDA, CDR2 SQIVND (reference sequence). In nucleotides, the CDR3 is TGTGCCAGTATTGGGACAGGGAGAACTGAAGCTTTCTTT. It is translated as CASIGTGRTEAFF.

This sequence joins TRBV5-6 and TRBJ1-2, with D possibly TRBD1 on 6 matching bases. The CDR3 loop spans 16 amino acids. V was clipped by 3 bases and J by 3 bases, with 18 bases between them. Germline loops: CDR1 SGHDT, CDR2 YYEEEE. The CDR3 loop reads CASSSIRDKKHYGYTF. The DNA of the CDR3 is TGTGCCAGCAGCTCTATCCGGGACAAGAAACACTATGGCTACACCTTC.

This chain joins TRBV29-1 and TRBJ2-5; D not resolved. Germline CDR1 SQVTM, CDR2 ANQGSEA. The V and J ends lost 2 bases and 4 bases respectively, with 8 bases between them. This CDR3 is 12 amino acids long. The CDR3 DNA follows: TGCAGCGTTGAAAGTTCGCGAGAGACCCAGTACTTC. Translating it yields CSVESSRETQYF. Complete variable domain (other parts from reference TRBV29-1 and TRBJ2-5): SAVISQKPSRDICQRGTSLTIQCQVDSQVTMMFWYRQQPGQSLTLIATANQGSEATYESGFVIDKFPISRPNLTFSTLTVSNMSPEDSSIYLCSVESSRETQYFGPGTRLLVL.

This chain connects TRBV9 to TRBJ2-5; 8 nucleotides agree with TRBD2. Germline trimming cut 3 bases from V and 5 bases from J; bases unmatched to any gene: 9. The CDR3 length is 15 residues. Germline values: CDR1 SGDLS, CDR2 YYNGEE. The CDR3 nucleotides read TGTGCCAGCAGCGCCGGGGCCACGGGGGGGGAGACCCAGTACTTC. Translating it yields CASSAGATGGETQYF.

This chain connects TRBV10-3 to TRBJ1-5; 7 nucleotides match TRBD1. This CDR3 has 13 amino acids. V lost 5 bases, J lost 5 bases, and 3 bases stayed unmatched. Germline V gene sequence: CDR1 ENHRY, CDR2 SYGVKD. CDR3 DNA: TGTGCCATCAGTCCAACAGGGGATCAGCCCCAGCATTTT. It encodes CAISPTGDQPQHF.

The chain carries TRBV5-5 and TRBJ2-7; no definite D call. This CDR3 comprises 14 residues. Germline-derived CDR1 and CDR2 are SGHKS and YYEKEE (reference sequence). The V end lost 2 bases, the J end lost 2 bases, and 11 bases lay between the germline ends. In DNA, the CDR3 is TGTGCCAGCAGCTTACAGATAATACCCTACGAGCAGTACTTC. Protein sequence: CASSLQIIPYEQYF.

In this sample, this clone turned up once. The V and J genes are TRBV5-1 and TRBJ2-7, with D maybe TRBD1 (5 bases). V shed 0 bases and J shed 2 bases, with 9 bases lying between them. The length of the CDR3 is 14 residues. Germline V gene data show CDR1 as SGHRS and CDR2 as YFSETQ. For the CDR3, the DNA is TGCGCCAGCAGCTTGGAGGGGTCTCCCTACGAGCAGTACTTC. Amino acids: CASSLEGSPYEQYF.

The chain joins TRBV7-9 to TRBJ2-7; the D gene is possibly TRBD1 (5 bases). This CDR3 is 12 amino acids long. Trimming cost V 4 bases and J 7 bases, with 11 bases left between them. The germline V gene has CDR1 SEHNR and CDR2 FQNEAQ (reference sequence). As DNA, the CDR3 is TGTGCCAGCAGCTGGGATAAGGGGGAGCAGTACTTC. Its translation: CASSWDKGEQYF.

This clone was found once. The V gene is TRBV2, the J gene TRBJ1-3, with D uncertain. Per the germline V gene, CDR1 is SNHLY and CDR2 is FYNNEI. The CDR3 covers 15 residues. The germline V and J ends were trimmed by 5 bases and 4 bases, with 15 bases remaining between them. Here the CDR3 reads CASSSLGEPGNTIYF. CDR3 DNA sequence: TGTGCCAGCAGTTCCCTCGGGGAGCCCGGAAACACCATATATTTT.

In this sample, this clone turned up a few times. V and J are TRBV5-6 and TRBJ2-7; TRBD1 agrees at 12 bases. This CDR3 comprises 16 residues. Germline-derived CDR1 and CDR2 are SGHDT and YYEEEE. The J segment lost 3 bases and the V segment lost 0 bases, leaving 4 bases of the junction unmatched. The CDR3 region has the DNA TGTGCCAGCAGCTTGGAGGGGACAGGGGGCTTCTACGAGCAGTACTTC. Translating gives CASSLEGTGGFYEQYF. The full variable domain, completed using reference TRBV5-6 and TRBJ2-7, is DAGVTQSPTHLIKTRGQQVTLRCSPKSGHDTVSWYQQALGQGPQFIFQYYEEEERQRGNFPDRFSGHQFPNYSSELNVNALLLGDSALYLCASSLEGTGGFYEQYFGPGTRLTVT.

The chain has TRBV5-4 and TRBJ2-7, with TRBD2 identical over 13 bases. Germline trimming cut 3 bases from V and 6 bases from J; bases unmatched to any gene: 3. CDR1 is SGHNT and CDR2 is YYREEE in the germline V gene (reference sequence). The CDR3 sequence is 14 residues long. Here the CDR3 reads CASSWTSGSTEQYF. The CDR3 coding sequence is TGTGCCAGCAGCTGGACTAGCGGGAGCACCGAGCAGTACTTC.

This clone was picked up one time. The V gene is TRBV6-6, the J gene TRBJ2-7, with 7 bases that match TRBD1. The germline CDR1 and CDR2 sequences are MNHNY and SVGAGI (reference sequence). CDR3 length: 16 amino acids. After removal of 3 bases from V and 3 bases from J, the junction contained 11 bases not matched to a gene. CDR3 protein: CASSYTGEVLHYEQYF. CDR3 sequence (DNA): TGTGCCAGCAGTTATACAGGGGAAGTGCTCCACTACGAGCAGTACTTC.

The count of this clone is one. The chain joins TRBV18 to TRBJ1-1; D gene ambiguous. Germline V gives CDR1 KGHSH, CDR2 LQKENI. This CDR3 contains 15 residues. V dropped 8 bases and J dropped 4 bases, with 20 bases sitting between them. The CDR3 sequence: CASQTVPSLSTEAFF. CDR3 nucleotide sequence: TGTGCCAGCCAAACCGTCCCGTCACTTTCCACTGAAGCTTTCTTT.

This chain connects TRBV4-1 to TRBJ1-5; no clear D. Germline V gene lookup returns CDR1 MGHRA and CDR2 YSYEKL. The length of the CDR3 is 17 residues. V was clipped by 3 bases and J by 2 bases, with 17 bases between them. CDR3 nucleotides: TGCGCCAGCAGCCACGTTTATCGGGTTCGAGGCAATCAGCCCCAGCATTTT. It specifies CASSHVYRVRGNQPQHF.

CDR3: CASSLGRLAGARKDEQFF. The CDR3 DNA reads as TGTGCCAGCAGCTTAGGAAGACTAGCGGGGGCCCGCAAAGATGAGCAGTTCTTC. The V gene is TRBV7-8, the J gene TRBJ2-1; 12 nucleotides agree with TRBD2. Germline CDR1 SGHVS, CDR2 FQNEAQ. Trimming took 1 base from V and 8 from J; bases not matched to a gene: 12. The CDR3 runs 18 residues.